The present TCR beta chain was sequenced within a study of CD8 T cells in Susac syndrome. The V gene lost 5 bases and the J gene lost 3 bases, with 14 bases spanning the gap. CDR3 size: 14 residues. The authors reverse transcribed about 0.5 to 1 ug RNA with random hexamers. A single record per CDR3 protein comes from TCRdb applying MiXCR to the immunoSEQ multiplex PCR reads. The table has some 130,000 distinct CDR3 sequences, about 95% seen once. Material: CD8+ T cells from PBMCs. This receptor was taken from a human donor with Susac syndrome. V gene TRBV12-3 or TRBV12-4 combines with J gene TRBJ2-7; D is undetermined. CDR3 in DNA: TGTGCCAGCAGTCTTGGGGAATGGGGCTACGAGCAGTACTTC. Encoded protein: CASSLGEWGYEQYF.